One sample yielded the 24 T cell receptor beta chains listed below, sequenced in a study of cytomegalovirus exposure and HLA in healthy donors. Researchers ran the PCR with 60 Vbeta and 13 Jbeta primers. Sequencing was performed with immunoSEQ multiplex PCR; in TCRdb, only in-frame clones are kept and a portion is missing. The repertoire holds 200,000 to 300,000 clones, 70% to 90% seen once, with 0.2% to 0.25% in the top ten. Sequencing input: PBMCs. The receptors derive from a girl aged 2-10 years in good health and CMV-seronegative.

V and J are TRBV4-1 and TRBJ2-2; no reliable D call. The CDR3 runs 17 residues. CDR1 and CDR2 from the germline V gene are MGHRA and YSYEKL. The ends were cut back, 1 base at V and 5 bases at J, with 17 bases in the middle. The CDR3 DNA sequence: TGCGCCAGCAGCCAAGGGTCCGGCGACACCCGAACCGGGGAGCTGTTTTTT. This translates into CASSQGSGDTRTGELFF.

The CDR3: CASSPGTDNNEQFF. DNA of the CDR3: TGCGCCAGCAGCCCCGGGACAGACAACAATGAGCAGTTCTTC. This chain connects TRBV5-1 to TRBJ2-1; 7 bases match TRBD1. CDR1 is SGHRS and CDR2 is YFSETQ in the germline V gene. This CDR3 has 14 amino acids. J lost 5 bases, V lost 4 bases, and 6 bases had no gene match.

CDR3 DNA: TGTGCCACTCGACGGGGTTCAACTCCTAGCACAGATACGCAGTATTTT. This gives the protein CATRRGSTPSTDTQYF. The chain links TRBV15 to TRBJ2-3, with D possibly matching TRBD2 (5 bases). This CDR3 has 16 amino acids. Germline lookup yields CDR1 LNHNV and CDR2 YYDKDF (reference sequence). Trimming pared 9 bases from V and 0 bases from J, leaving 19 bases between.

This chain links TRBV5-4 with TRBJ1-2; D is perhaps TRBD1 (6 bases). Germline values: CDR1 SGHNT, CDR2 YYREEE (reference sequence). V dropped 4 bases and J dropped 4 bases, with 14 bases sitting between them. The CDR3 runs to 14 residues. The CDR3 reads CASSPQTGSYGYTF. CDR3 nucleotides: TGTGCCAGCAGCCCCCAAACAGGGAGCTATGGCTACACCTTC.

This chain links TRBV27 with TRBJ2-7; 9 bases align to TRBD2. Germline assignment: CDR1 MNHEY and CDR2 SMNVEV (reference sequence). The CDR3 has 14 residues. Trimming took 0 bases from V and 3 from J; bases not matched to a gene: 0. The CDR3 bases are TGTGCCAGCAGTTTATCGACTAGCGGCTACGAGCAGTACTTC. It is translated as CASSLSTSGYEQYF.

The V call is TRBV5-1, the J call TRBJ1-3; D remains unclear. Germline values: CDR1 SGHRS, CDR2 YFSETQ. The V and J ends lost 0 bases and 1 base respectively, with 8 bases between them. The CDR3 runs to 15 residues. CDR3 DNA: TGCGCCAGCAGCTTGGCCGGGGATTCTGGAAACACCATATATTTT. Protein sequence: CASSLAGDSGNTIYF.

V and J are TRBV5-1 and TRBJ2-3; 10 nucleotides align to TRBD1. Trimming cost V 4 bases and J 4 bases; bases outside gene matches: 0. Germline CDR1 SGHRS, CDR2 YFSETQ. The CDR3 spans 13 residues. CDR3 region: CASSGQGADTQYF. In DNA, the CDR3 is TGCGCCAGCAGCGGACAGGGGGCAGATACGCAGTATTTT.

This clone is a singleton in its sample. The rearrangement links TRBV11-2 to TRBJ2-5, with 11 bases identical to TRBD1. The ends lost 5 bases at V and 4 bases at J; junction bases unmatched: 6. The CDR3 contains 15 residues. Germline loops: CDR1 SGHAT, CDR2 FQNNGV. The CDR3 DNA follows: TGTGCCAGCAGCCCGGACAGGGGGCGCAGAGAGACCCAGTACTTC. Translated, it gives CASSPDRGRRETQYF.

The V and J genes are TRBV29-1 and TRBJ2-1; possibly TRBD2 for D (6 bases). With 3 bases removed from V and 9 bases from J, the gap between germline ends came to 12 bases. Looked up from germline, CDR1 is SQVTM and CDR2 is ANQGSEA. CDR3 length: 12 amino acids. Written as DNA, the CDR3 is TGCAGCGTTGAGGTCCGGGGGTCTGAGCAGTTCTTC. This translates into CSVEVRGSEQFF.

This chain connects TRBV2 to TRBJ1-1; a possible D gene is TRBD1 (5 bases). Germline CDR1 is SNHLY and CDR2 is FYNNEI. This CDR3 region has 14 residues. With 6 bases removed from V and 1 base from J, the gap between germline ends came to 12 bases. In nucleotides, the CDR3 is TGTGCCAGCAGCCCGGGACTCCCGAACACTGAAGCTTTCTTT. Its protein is CASSPGLPNTEAFF.

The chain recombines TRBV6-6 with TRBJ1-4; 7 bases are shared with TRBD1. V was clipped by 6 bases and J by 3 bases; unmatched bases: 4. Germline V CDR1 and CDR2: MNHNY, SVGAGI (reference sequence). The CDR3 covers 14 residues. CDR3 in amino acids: CASSQQGSNEKLFF. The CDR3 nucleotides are TGTGCCAGCAGCCAACAGGGGTCTAATGAAAAACTGTTTTTT.

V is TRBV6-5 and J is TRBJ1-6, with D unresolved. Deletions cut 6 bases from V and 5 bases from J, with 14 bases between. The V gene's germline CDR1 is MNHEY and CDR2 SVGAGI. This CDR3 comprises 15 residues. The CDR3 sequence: CASSRRRRDNSPLHF. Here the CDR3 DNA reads TGTGCCAGCAGCCGCAGACGACGGGATAATTCACCCCTCCACTTT.

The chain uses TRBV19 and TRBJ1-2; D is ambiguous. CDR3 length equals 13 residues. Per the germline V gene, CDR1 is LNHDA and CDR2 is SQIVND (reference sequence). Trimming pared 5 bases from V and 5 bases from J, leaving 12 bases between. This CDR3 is CASSETPSYGYTF. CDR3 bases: TGTGCCAGTAGTGAGACGCCTAGTTATGGCTACACCTTC.

The chain's CDR3 is CASTLTRVHYEQYF. The CDR3 DNA follows: TGTGCCAGCACCCTAACTCGGGTTCACTACGAGCAGTACTTC. V and J are TRBV7-2 and TRBJ2-7; D unresolved. From germline, CDR1 is SGHTA and CDR2 FQGNSA. The V end was cut by 7 bases, the J end by 3 bases, with 16 bases between. CDR3 length equals 14 residues. Together with reference TRBV7-2 and TRBJ2-7, the CDR3 gives the full variable domain: GAGVSQSPSNKVTEKGKDVELRCDPISGHTALYWYRQSLGQGLEFLIYFQGNSAPDKSGLPSDRFSAERTGGSVSTLTIQRTQQEDSAVYLCASTLTRVHYEQYFGPGTRLTVT.

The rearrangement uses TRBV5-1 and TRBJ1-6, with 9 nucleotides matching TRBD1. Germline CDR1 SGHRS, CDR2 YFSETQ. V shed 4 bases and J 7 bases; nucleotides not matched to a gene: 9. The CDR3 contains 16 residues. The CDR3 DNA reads TGCGCCAGCAGCAAGGACGCCGGACAGGGGAATTCACCCCTCCACTTT. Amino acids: CASSKDAGQGNSPLHF.

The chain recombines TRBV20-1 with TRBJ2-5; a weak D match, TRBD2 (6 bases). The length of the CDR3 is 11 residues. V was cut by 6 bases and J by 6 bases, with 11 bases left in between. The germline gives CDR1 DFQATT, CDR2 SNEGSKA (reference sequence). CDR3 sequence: CSAGEAKTQYF. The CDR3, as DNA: TGCAGTGCAGGGGAGGCGAAGACCCAGTACTTC.

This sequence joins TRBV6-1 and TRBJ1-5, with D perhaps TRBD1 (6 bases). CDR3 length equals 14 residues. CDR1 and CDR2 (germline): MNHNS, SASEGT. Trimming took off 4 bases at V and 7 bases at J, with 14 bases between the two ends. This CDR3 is CASSGDTGTQPQHF. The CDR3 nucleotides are TGTGCCAGCAGTGGGGACACGGGTACGCAGCCCCAGCATTTT.

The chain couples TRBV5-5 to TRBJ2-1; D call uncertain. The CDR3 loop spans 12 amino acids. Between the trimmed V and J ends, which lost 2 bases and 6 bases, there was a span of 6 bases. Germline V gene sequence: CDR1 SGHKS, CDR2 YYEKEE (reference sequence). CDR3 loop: CASSFRVNEQFF. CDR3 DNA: TGTGCCAGCAGCTTTAGAGTCAATGAGCAGTTCTTC.

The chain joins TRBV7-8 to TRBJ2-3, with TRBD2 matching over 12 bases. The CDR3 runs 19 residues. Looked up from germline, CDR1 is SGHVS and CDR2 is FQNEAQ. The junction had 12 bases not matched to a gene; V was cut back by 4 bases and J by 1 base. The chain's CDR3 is CASSSTLPGLAGRTDTQYF. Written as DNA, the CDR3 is TGTGCCAGCAGCTCTACTCTCCCGGGACTAGCGGGCCGCACAGATACGCAGTATTTT.

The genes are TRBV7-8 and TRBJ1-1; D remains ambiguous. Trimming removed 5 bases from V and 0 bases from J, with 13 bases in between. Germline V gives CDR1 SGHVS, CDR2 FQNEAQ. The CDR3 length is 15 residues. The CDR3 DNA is TGTGCCAGCAGCCGTTCCGATACATTGAACACTGAAGCTTTCTTT. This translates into CASSRSDTLNTEAFF. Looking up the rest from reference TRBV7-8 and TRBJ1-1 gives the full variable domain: GAGVSQSPRYKVAKRGQDVALRCDPISGHVSLFWYQQALGQGPEFLTYFQNEAQLDKSGLPSDRFFAERPEGSVSTLKIQRTQQEDSAVYLCASSRSDTLNTEAFFGQGTRLTVV.

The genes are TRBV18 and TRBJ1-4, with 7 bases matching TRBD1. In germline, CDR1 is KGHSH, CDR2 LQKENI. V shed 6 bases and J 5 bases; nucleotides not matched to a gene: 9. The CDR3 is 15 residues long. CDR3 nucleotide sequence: TGTGCCAGCTCCCTAGACAGGGAGTGGAATGAAAAACTGTTTTTT. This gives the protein CASSLDREWNEKLFF. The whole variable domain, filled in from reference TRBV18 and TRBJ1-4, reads NAGVMQNPRHLVRRRGQEARLRCSPMKGHSHVYWYRQLPEEGLKFMVYLQKENIIDESGMPKERFSAEFPKEGPSILRIQQVVRGDSAAYFCASSLDREWNEKLFFGSGTQLSVL.

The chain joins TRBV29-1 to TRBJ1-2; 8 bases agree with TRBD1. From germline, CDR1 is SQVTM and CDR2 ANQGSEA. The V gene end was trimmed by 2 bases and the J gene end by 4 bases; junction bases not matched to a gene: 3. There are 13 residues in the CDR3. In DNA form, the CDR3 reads TGCAGCGTTGAACAGGGGGCACGCTATGGCTACACCTTC. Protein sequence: CSVEQGARYGYTF.

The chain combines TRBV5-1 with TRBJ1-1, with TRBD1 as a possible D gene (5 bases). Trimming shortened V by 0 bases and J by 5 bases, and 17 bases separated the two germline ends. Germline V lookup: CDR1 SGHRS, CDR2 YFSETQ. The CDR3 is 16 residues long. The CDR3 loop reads CASSLAEAGLGTEAFF. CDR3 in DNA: TGCGCCAGCAGCTTGGCCGAGGCAGGGCTGGGTACTGAAGCTTTCTTT. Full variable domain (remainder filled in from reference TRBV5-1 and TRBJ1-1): KAGVTQTPRYLIKTRGQQVTLSCSPISGHRSVSWYQQTPGQGLQFLFEYFSETQRNKGNFPGRFSGRQFSNSRSEMNVSTLELGDSALYLCASSLAEAGLGTEAFFGQGTRLTVV.

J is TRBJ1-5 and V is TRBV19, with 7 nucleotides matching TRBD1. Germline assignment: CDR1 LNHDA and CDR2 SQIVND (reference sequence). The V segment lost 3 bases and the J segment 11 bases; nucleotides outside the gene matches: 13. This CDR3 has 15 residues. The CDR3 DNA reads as TGTGCCAGTAGTATTCTGACAGGGTCCGGGGGGGCCCAGCATTTT. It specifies CASSILTGSGGAQHF. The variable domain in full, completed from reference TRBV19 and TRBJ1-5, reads DGGITQSPKYLFRKEGQNVTLSCEQNLNHDAMYWYRQDPGQGLRLIYYSQIVNDFQKGDIAEGYSVSREKKESFPLTVTSAQKNPTAFYLCASSILTGSGGAQHFGDGTRLSIL.